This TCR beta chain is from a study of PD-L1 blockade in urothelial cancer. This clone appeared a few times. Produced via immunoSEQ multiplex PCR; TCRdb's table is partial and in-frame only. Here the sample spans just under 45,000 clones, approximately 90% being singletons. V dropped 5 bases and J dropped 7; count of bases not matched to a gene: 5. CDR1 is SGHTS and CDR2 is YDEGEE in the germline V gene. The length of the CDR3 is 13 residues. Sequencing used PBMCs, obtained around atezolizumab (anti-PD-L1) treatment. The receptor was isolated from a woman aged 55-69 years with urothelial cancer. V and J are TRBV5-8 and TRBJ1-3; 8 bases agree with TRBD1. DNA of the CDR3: TGTGCCAGCAGTTGGACAGGGATGAACACCATATATTTT. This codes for CASSWTGMNTIYF.